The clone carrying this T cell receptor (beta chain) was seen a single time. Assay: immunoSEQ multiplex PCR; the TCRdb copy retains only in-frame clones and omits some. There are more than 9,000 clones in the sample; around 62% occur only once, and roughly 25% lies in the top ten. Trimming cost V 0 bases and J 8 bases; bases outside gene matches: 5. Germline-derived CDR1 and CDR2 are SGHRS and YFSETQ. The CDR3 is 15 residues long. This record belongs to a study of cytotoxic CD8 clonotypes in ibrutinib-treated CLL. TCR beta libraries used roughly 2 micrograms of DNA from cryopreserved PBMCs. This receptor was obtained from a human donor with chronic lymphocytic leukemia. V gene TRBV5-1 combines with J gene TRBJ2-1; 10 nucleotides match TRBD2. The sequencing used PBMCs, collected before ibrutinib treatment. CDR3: CASSLGSGGPDEQFF. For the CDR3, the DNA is TGCGCCAGCAGCTTGGGTAGCGGGGGGCCGGATGAGCAGTTCTTC.